The entry below describes one T cell receptor beta chain. The CDR3 is made up of 16 amino acids. V lost 5 bases and J lost 0, with 16 bases in between. The V gene's germline CDR1 is ENHRY and CDR2 SYGVKD. Template material for amplifying TCR beta CDR3 regions consisted of RNA transcripts. The study used the HTBI primer set for a first-round RT-PCR of the TCR CDR3. TCRdb re-derived calls from the multiplex PCR reads in MiXCR, one entry per CDR3 protein. The sample has around 700,000 distinct CDR3 sequences, over 35% seen once. This record comes from a study of T cells in Graves' hyperthyroidism and ophthalmopathy.

The sequence was collected from a woman between 35 and 50 years old with Graves' hyperthyroidism. The chain recombines TRBV10-3 with TRBJ1-2; perhaps TRBD1 as D (5 bases). Sample: blood. CDR3 sequence reads: CAISSPGRGANYGYTF. CDR3 nucleotide sequence: TGTGCCATCAGTTCCCCGGGACGGGGAGCTAACTATGGCTACACCTTC.